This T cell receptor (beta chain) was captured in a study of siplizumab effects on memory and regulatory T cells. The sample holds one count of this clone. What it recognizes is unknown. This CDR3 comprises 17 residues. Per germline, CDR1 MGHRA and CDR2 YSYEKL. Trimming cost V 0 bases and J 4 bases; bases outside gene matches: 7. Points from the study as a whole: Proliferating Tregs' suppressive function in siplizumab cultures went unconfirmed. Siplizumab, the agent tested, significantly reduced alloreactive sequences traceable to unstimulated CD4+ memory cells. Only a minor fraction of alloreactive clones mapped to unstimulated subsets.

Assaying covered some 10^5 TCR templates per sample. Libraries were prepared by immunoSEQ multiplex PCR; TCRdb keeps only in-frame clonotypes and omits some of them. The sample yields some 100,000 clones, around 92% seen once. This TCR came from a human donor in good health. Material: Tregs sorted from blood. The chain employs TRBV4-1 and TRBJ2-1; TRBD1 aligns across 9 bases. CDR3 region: CASSQDLGTGTYNEQFF. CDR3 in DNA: TGCGCCAGCAGCCAAGATCTGGGGACAGGGACTTACAATGAGCAGTTCTTC.